This T cell receptor (beta chain) was sequenced for a study of blood T cell repertoires in COVID-19. Study overall: The United States, Italy and Spain were the sources of the acute and convalescent COVID-19 samples.

Patients from Seattle were sampled longitudinally, starting during active infection. The CDR3 runs 15 residues. The germline V gene has CDR1 SNHLY and CDR2 FYNNEI. With 6 bases clipped from V and 1 base from J, the junction kept 6 bases outside the gene matches. TCRdb's copy holds only in-frame clones and misses some; the assay was immunoSEQ multiplex PCR. Of roughly 460,000 clones listed, roughly 90% are singletons. The material sequenced was peripheral blood. This sequence originates from a young man with COVID-19, enrolled during active disease. The rearrangement uses TRBV2 and TRBJ2-5; 9 nucleotides agree with TRBD2. The CDR3 DNA reads TGTGCCAGCAGGCCCTTACTAGCGGGCCAAGAGACCCAGTACTTC. Amino acid sequence: CASRPLLAGQETQYF.